Listed below are T cell receptor beta chains from one sample, sequenced in a study of blood T cell repertoires in COVID-19. Clones were sequenced by immunoSEQ multiplex PCR, and TCRdb holds only the in-frame ones, with some missing. The sample shows roughly 290,000 clones, more than 70% of them seen only once. Input material: peripheral blood. The receptors come from a woman between 45 and 65 years old who had recovered from COVID-19. The CDR3 runs from the conserved cysteine through the conserved F or W. The D gene is left open where the match is weak. Rows give clone size only sometimes, using once, few, many, or a class for an expanded clone.

>TRBJ2-7|TRBV10-1|-|-
TGCGCCAGCAGTGAGTTTTCGTTC
CASSEFSF
>TRBJ1-3|TRBV19|-|-
TGTGCCAGTAGCCGGCCAGGGGTTGGAAACACCATATATTTT
CASSRPGVGNTIYF
>TRBJ2-7|TRBV6-5|-|-
TGTGCCAGCAGAGCAAAACAGGGTAAGGACGAGCAGTACTTC
CASRAKQGKDEQYF
>TRBJ1-1|TRBV18|-|-
TGTGCCAGCTCACCAGACTCAGGGGTGGGAAACACTGAAGCTTTCTTT
CASSPDSGVGNTEAFF
>TRBJ2-5|TRBV7-2|once|TRBD2
TGTGCCAGCAGCCGGGTACGGGGGGAGGGAGAGACCCAGTACTTC
CASSRVRGEGETQYF
>TRBJ2-1|TRBV6-5|-|-
TGTGCCAGCAGTTCCGGACTCAACAGCGAGCAGTTCTTC
CASSSGLNSEQFF
>TRBJ2-5|TRBV6-1|-|-
TGTGCCAGCAGTGAAGGTACAGGGAGGGCGGAGACCCAGTACTTC
CASSEGTGRAETQYF
>TRBJ2-7|TRBV18|-|TRBD1
TGTGCCAGCTCACCCAGACAGGGGGCCGTCTACGAGCAGTACTTC
CASSPRQGAVYEQYF
>TRBJ1-1|TRBV6-2/TRBV6-3|-|-
TGTGCCAGCAGCCGGGACAACAAAGAAGCTTTCTTT
CASSRDNKEAFF
>TRBJ1-1|TRBV19|-|TRBD1
TGTGCCAGTCAGGGACAGAGCTACTTCGCTGAAGCTTTCTTT
CASQGQSYFAEAFF
>TRBJ1-5|TRBV30|-|-
TGTGCCTCCTCGCGGGGTTTGGGTGATCAGCCCCAGCATTTT
CASSRGLGDQPQHF
>TRBJ2-7|TRBV5-8|-|-
TGTGCCAGCAGCTTACGGTTGTACGAGCAGTACTTC
CASSLRLYEQYF
>TRBJ2-6|TRBV30|-|-
TGTGCCTGGAGTACAGGGATTGGGGCCAACGTCCTGACTTTC
CAWSTGIGANVLTF
>TRBJ1-2|TRBV5-4|-|-
TGTGCCAGCAGTCCCAGGGCGGGGAGCTATGGCTACACCTTC
CASSPRAGSYGYTF
>TRBJ1-5|TRBV28|-|TRBD1
TGTGCCAGCAGCCCCTTAGGGACAGGGGAAAAAGGGCCCCAGCATTTT
CASSPLGTGEKGPQHF
>TRBJ2-7|TRBV28|-|TRBD2
TGTGCCAGCAGTCACACTAGCGGGAGGTACGAGCAGTACTTC
CASSHTSGRYEQYF
>TRBJ1-2|TRBV6-1|-|-
TGTGCCAGCAGTGAAAACGAGGGCTACACCTTC
CASSENEGYTF
>TRBJ2-3|TRBV6-5|once|-
TGTGCCAGCAGCCGCGGACAGTCCACAGATACGCAGTATTTT
CASSRGQSTDTQYF
>TRBJ1-5|TRBV28|once|-
TGTGCCAGCAGTTTCGGGGTAGAACAGCCCCAGCATTTT
CASSFGVEQPQHF
>TRBJ1-6|TRBV29-1|-|TRBD1
TGCAGCGTAAATCAGGGGGGAAATTCACCCCTCCACTTT
CSVNQGGNSPLHF
>TRBJ2-1|TRBV9|-|TRBD1
TGTGCCAGCAGCGTCGGGACAGTAAATGAGCAGTTCTTC
CASSVGTVNEQFF
>TRBJ1-1|TRBV7-9|once|-
TGTGCCAGCAGCTACCCCACAGGGAGTACGGCTGAAGCTTTCTTT
CASSYPTGSTAEAFF
>TRBJ1-2|TRBV5-6|-|-
TGTGCCAGCAGCTTGACCCCTACAGCTAACTATGGCTACACCTTC
CASSLTPTANYGYTF
>TRBJ1-2|TRBV4-1|-|-
TGCGCCAGCAGCCAAGATCTATACTATGGCTACACCTTC
CASSQDLYYGYTF
>TRBJ1-5|TRBV6-1|-|-
TGTGCCAGCAGTGAAGGGCCTTACAATAGCAATCAGCCCCAGCATTTT
CASSEGPYNSNQPQHF
>TRBJ2-2|TRBV28|-|-
TGTGCCAGCAGGATACAGGCGAACACCGGGGAGCTGTTTTTT
CASRIQANTGELFF